This T cell receptor (beta chain) was sequenced for a study of CD8 T cells in ankylosing spondylitis. This CDR3 comprises 14 residues. After removal of 0 bases from V and 3 bases from J, the junction contained 1 base not matched to a gene. CDR1 ENHRY and CDR2 SYGVKD come from the germline V gene. With molecular barcodes, quantitative 5'-RACE was used to make the TCR beta libraries. One entry per CDR3 protein, called by TCRdb with MiXCR from the 5' RACE reads. The table lists about 540,000 distinct CDR3 sequences, 9.5% to 15% of them singletons. Overall study results and limits: Ankylosing spondylitis blood appeared to carry a characteristic TCR beta motif of roughly eight highly homologous variants. Disease-linked clones reportedly concentrated significantly in matched ankylosing spondylitis synovial fluid.

This clonotype was counted a few times. The antigen is undetermined. The TCR sequence derives from a male donor with ankylosing spondylitis. The sample comprised blood, either unsorted or a sorted T cell fraction (not recorded which). The chain carries TRBV10-3 and TRBJ2-5; 7 bases line up with TRBD2. The CDR3 nucleotides are TGTGCCATCAGTGAGTCGGGGAGGGAAGAGACCCAGTACTTC. Its translation: CAISESGREETQYF.